These 16 T cell receptor beta chains came from one sample sequenced in a study of cytomegalovirus exposure and HLA in healthy donors. PCR primers comprised 60 Vbeta and 13 Jbeta primers. Sequencing was performed with immunoSEQ multiplex PCR; in TCRdb, only in-frame clones are kept and a portion is missing. The repertoire holds about 200,000 clones, 75% to 90% seen once, with 0.31% in the top ten. Specimen: PBMCs. The receptor set was obtained from a woman aged 30 to 39 in good health and CMV-seronegative.

The DNA of the CDR3 is TGTGCCAGCAGCTTAATGAGGAGGGTCTCCTACGAGCAGTACTTC. Residues: CASSLMRRVSYEQYF. J is TRBJ2-7 and V is TRBV5-6; TRBD2 is a possible D gene (6 bases). The V and J ends lost 2 bases and 0 bases respectively, with 12 bases between them. CDR3 size: 15 residues. Germline assignment: CDR1 SGHDT and CDR2 YYEEEE.

This chain connects TRBV28 to TRBJ2-2, with D uncertain. Looked up from germline, CDR1 is MDHEN and CDR2 is SYDVKM. The V gene lost 8 bases and the J gene lost 5 bases, with 9 bases spanning the gap. The CDR3 is 12 amino acids. CDR3 residues: CASSGGTGELFF. DNA of the CDR3: TGTGCCAGCTCCGGCGGTACCGGGGAGCTGTTTTTT.

The V gene is TRBV27, the J gene TRBJ1-6, with D hard to call. V was clipped by 4 bases and J by 3 bases, with 4 bases between them. Germline values: CDR1 MNHEY, CDR2 SMNVEV (reference sequence). The length of the CDR3 is 13 residues. The CDR3 DNA reads as TGTGCCAGCAGTTCCTACTATAATTCACCCCTCCACTTT. It yields the protein CASSSYYNSPLHF.

This chain links TRBV2 with TRBJ1-5; TRBD1 aligns across 7 bases. After removal of 8 bases from V and 4 bases from J, the junction contained 8 bases not matched to a gene. The CDR3 loop spans 14 amino acids. Per germline, CDR1 SNHLY and CDR2 FYNNEI. The CDR3 region has the DNA TGTGCCAGCTCCCGACAGGGTAGGAATCAGCCCCAGCATTTT. It specifies CASSRQGRNQPQHF.

The chain employs TRBV2 and TRBJ2-1; the match to TRBD2 covers 9 bases. V was pared by 7 bases and J by 10 bases, with 5 bases of the junction left unmatched. Germline CDR1 is SNHLY and CDR2 is FYNNEI. CDR3 length equals 12 residues. The CDR3 DNA is TGTGCCAGCAAGGGACTAGCATTGGAGCAGTTCTTC. Translated: CASKGLALEQFF.

The V and J genes are TRBV6-5 and TRBJ1-6; 7 bases match TRBD1. J lost 7 bases, V lost 4 bases, and 7 bases had no gene match. The CDR3 is 15 amino acids. Germline V gives CDR1 MNHEY, CDR2 SVGAGI. The CDR3 coding sequence is TGTGCCAGCAGTTTTGACAGGGTTTTGAATTCACCCCTCCACTTT. It encodes CASSFDRVLNSPLHF.

Remarks on this clone: Other DNA sequences in this specimen translate into the identical CDR3. The chain recombines TRBV9 with TRBJ2-7; no clear D gene. Trimming pared 2 bases from V and 3 bases from J, leaving 9 bases between. The CDR3 contains 13 residues. Looked up from germline, CDR1 is SGDLS and CDR2 is YYNGEE. CDR3 residues: CASSVGGDYEQYF. The CDR3 nucleotides read TGTGCCAGCAGCGTCGGCGGAGACTACGAGCAGTACTTC.

The gene calls are TRBV7-9 and TRBJ1-2, with D maybe TRBD1 (6 bases). The CDR3 loop spans 15 amino acids. V shed 7 bases and J shed 9 bases, with 24 bases lying between them. The V gene's germline CDR1 is SEHNR and CDR2 FQNEAQ (reference sequence). CDR3 loop: CASTMGGAASRSYTF. The CDR3 coding sequence is TGTGCCAGCACCATGGGGGGGGCAGCCTCTAGGAGCTACACCTTC.

The chain combines TRBV2 with TRBJ2-1; D gene uncertain. The CDR3 is 15 residues long. CDR1 SNHLY and CDR2 FYNNEI come from the germline V gene. V was trimmed by 2 bases and J by 7 bases, leaving 15 bases between them. DNA for the CDR3: TGTGCCAGCAGTGAAAATTGGCGGTTTGGTAATGAGCAGTTCTTC. Residues: CASSENWRFGNEQFF.

The chain employs TRBV28 and TRBJ1-3; D uncertain. Germline V gene lookup returns CDR1 MDHEN and CDR2 SYDVKM. The ends were cut back, 5 bases at V and 2 bases at J, with 10 bases in the middle. The CDR3 is 14 amino acids. DNA of the CDR3: TGTGCCAGCAGTGTTCGAACGGCTGGAAACACCATATATTTT. This gives the protein CASSVRTAGNTIYF.

This clone was detected once. This sequence joins TRBV5-3 and TRBJ1-2, with D possibly TRBD1 on 6 matching bases. TRBV5-3 is recorded as an ORF, its role being uncertain. The V end was cut by 4 bases, the J end by 5 bases, with 18 bases between. The CDR3 runs to 15 residues. The CDR3 spells CARSRVGHREYGYTF. CDR3 DNA sequence: TGTGCCAGAAGCCGGGTGGGACATCGGGAATATGGCTACACCTTC.

On this clone itself: Other nucleotide sequences from this sample produce the same CDR3. V is TRBV18 and J is TRBJ2-5; D uncertain. CDR1 and CDR2 from the germline V gene are KGHSH and LQKENI. V gave up 3 bases and J gave up 2 bases, with 7 bases separating them. The CDR3 has 13 amino acids. The CDR3 DNA follows: TGTGCCAGCTCACCCCCCGGGCAAGAGACCCAGTACTTC. Protein product: CASSPPGQETQYF.

The chain uses TRBV5-4 and TRBJ2-7, with D maybe TRBD1 (5 bases). Between the trimmed V and J ends, which lost 3 bases and 3 bases, there was a span of 13 bases. This CDR3 comprises 14 residues. Per the germline V gene, CDR1 is SGHNT and CDR2 is YYREEE (reference sequence). In DNA, the CDR3 is TGTGCCAGCAGCTCCCAGCAGGGAAGCTACGAGCAGTACTTC. Amino acid sequence: CASSSQQGSYEQYF.

The V gene is TRBV28, the J gene TRBJ2-3; D possibly corresponds to TRBD1 (6 bases). CDR1 and CDR2 from the germline V gene are MDHEN and SYDVKM. This CDR3 region has 16 residues. V gave up 3 bases and J gave up 6 bases, with 19 bases separating them. The CDR3 reads CASSFPTGLKSDTQYF. DNA of the CDR3: TGTGCCAGCAGTTTCCCAACAGGGTTGAAGAGCGATACGCAGTATTTT.

The rearrangement links TRBV5-1 to TRBJ2-1; possible D gene TRBD2, 7 bases. Trimming cost V 1 base and J 7 bases, with 15 bases left between them. CDR3 size: 15 residues. CDR1 is SGHRS and CDR2 is YFSETQ in the germline V gene. CDR3 region: CASSLIGGGANEQFF. DNA of the CDR3: TGCGCCAGCAGCTTGATTGGCGGGGGCGCGAATGAGCAGTTCTTC.

The genes are TRBV5-1 and TRBJ2-1; 11 nucleotides line up with TRBD2. The ends lost 0 bases at V and 7 bases at J; junction bases unmatched: 6. The CDR3 loop spans 16 amino acids. Germline V gene data show CDR1 as SGHRS and CDR2 as YFSETQ. The DNA of the CDR3 is TGCGCCAGCAGCTTGGGAGGGACTAGCGGTACTAATGAGCAGTTCTTC. Encoded protein: CASSLGGTSGTNEQFF. Using reference TRBV5-1 and TRBJ2-1 for the parts outside the CDR3, the full variable domain is KAGVTQTPRYLIKTRGQQVTLSCSPISGHRSVSWYQQTPGQGLQFLFEYFSETQRNKGNFPGRFSGRQFSNSRSEMNVSTLELGDSALYLCASSLGGTSGTNEQFFGPGTRLTVL.